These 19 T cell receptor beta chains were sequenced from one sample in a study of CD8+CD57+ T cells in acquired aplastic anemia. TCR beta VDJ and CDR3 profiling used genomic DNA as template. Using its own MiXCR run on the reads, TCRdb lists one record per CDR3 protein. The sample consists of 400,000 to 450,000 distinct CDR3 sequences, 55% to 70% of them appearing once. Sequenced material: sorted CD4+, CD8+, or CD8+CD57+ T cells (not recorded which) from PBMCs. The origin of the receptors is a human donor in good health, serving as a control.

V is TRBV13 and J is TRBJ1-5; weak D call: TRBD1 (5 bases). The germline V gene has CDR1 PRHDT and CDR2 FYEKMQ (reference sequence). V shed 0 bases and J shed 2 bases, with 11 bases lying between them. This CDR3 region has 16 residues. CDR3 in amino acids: CASSLGEGIGNQPQHF. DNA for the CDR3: TGTGCCAGCAGCTTAGGGGAGGGGATTGGCAATCAGCCCCAGCATTTT.

CDR3 in DNA: TGTGCCAGCAGCCATTTAGGGGTCGAGCAGTACTTC. Its translation: CASSHLGVEQYF. The chain uses TRBV4-2 and TRBJ2-7; the D gene is possibly TRBD1 (5 bases). The CDR3 totals 12 residues. Germline V lookup: CDR1 LGHNA, CDR2 YNFKEQ. The V gene lost 3 bases and the J gene lost 6 bases, with 9 bases spanning the gap.

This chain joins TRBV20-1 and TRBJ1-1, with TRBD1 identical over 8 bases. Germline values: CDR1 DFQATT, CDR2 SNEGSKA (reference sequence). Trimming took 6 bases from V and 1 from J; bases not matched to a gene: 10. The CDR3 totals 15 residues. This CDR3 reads CSATNTGTGNTEAFF. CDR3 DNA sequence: TGCAGTGCCACAAACACCGGGACAGGGAACACTGAAGCTTTCTTT.

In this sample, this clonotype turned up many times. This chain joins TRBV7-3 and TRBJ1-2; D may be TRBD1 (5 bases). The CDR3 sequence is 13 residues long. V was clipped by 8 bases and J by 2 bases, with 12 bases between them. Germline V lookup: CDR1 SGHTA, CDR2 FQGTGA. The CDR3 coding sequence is TGTGCCAGCGCGGGACGTCACAACTATGGCTACACCTTC. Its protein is CASAGRHNYGYTF.

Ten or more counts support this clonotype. DNA of the CDR3: TGTGCCAGTAGTATGCGGGAGACCCAGTACTTC. This encodes CASSMRETQYF. The chain is built from TRBV19 and TRBJ2-5; no definite D call. CDR3 size: 11 residues. Trimming left V 3 bases short and J 5 bases short, with 4 bases between. CDR1 and CDR2 (germline): LNHDA, SQIVND (reference sequence).

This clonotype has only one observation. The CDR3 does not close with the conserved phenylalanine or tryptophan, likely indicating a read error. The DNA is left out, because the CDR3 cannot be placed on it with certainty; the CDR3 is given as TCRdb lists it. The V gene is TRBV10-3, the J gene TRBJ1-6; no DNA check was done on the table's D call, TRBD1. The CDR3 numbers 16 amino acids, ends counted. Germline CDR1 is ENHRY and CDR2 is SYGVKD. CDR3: CAISEPDRNYSYTFGS.

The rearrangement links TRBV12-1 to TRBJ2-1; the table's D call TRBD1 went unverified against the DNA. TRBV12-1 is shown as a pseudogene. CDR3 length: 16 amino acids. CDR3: CASSSIGGGVIDEQFF. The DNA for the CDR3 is TGTGCCAGCAGCTCGATTGGGGGGGGGGTGATCGATGAGCAGTTCTTC.

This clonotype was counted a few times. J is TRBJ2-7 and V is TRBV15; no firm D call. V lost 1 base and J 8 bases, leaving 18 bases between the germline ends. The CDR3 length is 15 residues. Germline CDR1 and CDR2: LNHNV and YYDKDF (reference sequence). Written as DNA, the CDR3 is TGTGCCACCAGCAGAGGAGATTGGGCCGACGAAAAGCAGTACTTC. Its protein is CATSRGDWADEKQYF.

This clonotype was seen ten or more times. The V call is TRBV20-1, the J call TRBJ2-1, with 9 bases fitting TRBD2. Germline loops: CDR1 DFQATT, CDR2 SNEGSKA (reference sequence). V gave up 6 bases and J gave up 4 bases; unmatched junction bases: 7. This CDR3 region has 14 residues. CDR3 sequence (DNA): TGCAGTGCGAGTCAGAGCGGGGGGTACAATGAGCAGTTCTTC. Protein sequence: CSASQSGGYNEQFF.

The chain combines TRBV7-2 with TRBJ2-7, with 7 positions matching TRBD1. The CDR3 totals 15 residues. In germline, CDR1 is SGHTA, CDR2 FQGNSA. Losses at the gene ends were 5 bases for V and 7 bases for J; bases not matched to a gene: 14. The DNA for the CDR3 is TGTGCCAGCAGCCTCCATCCCGGACAGGTCCATGAGCAGTACTTC. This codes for CASSLHPGQVHEQYF.

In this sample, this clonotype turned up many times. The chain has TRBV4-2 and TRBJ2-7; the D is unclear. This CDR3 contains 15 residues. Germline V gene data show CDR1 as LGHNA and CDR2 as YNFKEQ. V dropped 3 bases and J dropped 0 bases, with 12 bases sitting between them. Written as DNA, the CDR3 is TGTGCCAGCAGCCAGGACGTGACGGACTCCTACGAGCAGTACTTC. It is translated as CASSQDVTDSYEQYF.

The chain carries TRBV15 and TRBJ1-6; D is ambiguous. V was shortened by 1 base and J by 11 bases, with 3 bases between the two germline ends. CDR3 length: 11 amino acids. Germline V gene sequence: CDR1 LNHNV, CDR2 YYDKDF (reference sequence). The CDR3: CATSRGAPLHF. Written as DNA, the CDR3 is TGTGCCACCAGCAGAGGGGCACCCCTCCACTTT.

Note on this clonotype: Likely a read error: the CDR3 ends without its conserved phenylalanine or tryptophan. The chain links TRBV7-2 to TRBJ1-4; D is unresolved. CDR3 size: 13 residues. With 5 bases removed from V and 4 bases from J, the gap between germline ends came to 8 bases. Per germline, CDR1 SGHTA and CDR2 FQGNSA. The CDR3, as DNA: TGTGCCAGCAGCCTAGTGGGTAATGAAAAACTGTTTTAT. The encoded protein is CASSLVGNEKLFY.

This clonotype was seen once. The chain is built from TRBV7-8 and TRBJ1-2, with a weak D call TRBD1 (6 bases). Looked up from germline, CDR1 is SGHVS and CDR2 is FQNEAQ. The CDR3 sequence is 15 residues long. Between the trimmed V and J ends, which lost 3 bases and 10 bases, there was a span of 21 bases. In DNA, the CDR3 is TGTGCCAGCAGCTTTAGGGGGGAAGCTAACTATTTCTACACCTTC. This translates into CASSFRGEANYFYTF.

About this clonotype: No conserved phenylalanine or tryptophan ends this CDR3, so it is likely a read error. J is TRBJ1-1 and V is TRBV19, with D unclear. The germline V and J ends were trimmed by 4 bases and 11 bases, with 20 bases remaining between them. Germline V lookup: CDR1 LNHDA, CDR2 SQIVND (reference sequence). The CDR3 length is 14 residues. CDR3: CASSTSHIATYAFY. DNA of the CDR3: TGTGCCAGTAGTACGTCTCACATCGCGACCTACGCTTTCTAT.

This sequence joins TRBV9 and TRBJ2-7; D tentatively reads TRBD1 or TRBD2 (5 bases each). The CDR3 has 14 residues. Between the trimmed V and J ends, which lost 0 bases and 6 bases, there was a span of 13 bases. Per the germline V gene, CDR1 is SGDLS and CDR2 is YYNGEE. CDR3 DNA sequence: TGTGCCAGCAGCGTAGCGATTGGGGGTACCGAGCAGTACTTC. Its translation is CASSVAIGGTEQYF.

The CDR3 coding sequence is TGCGCCAGCAGCTTGGGGACAGGGAACACGACCCAGTACTTC. Its protein is CASSLGTGNTTQYF. The rearrangement joins TRBV5-1 to TRBJ2-5; 8 positions match TRBD1. Trimming removed 0 bases from V and 7 bases from J; junction bases left unmatched: 5. Looked up from germline, CDR1 is SGHRS and CDR2 is YFSETQ. The CDR3 runs 14 residues.

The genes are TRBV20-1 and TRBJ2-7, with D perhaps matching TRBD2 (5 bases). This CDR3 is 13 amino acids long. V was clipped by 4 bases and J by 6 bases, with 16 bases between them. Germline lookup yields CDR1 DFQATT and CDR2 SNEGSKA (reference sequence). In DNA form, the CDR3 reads TGCAGTGCTATGGGAGCTCGAGACGGCGAGCAGTACTTC. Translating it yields CSAMGARDGEQYF.

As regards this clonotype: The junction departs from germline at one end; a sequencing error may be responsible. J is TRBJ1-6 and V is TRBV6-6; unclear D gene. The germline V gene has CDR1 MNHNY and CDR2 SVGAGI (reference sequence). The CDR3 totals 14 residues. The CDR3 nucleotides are TGCGCCAGCAGTTCCATATTGAATAATTCACCCCTCCACTTT. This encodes CASSSILNNSPLHF.